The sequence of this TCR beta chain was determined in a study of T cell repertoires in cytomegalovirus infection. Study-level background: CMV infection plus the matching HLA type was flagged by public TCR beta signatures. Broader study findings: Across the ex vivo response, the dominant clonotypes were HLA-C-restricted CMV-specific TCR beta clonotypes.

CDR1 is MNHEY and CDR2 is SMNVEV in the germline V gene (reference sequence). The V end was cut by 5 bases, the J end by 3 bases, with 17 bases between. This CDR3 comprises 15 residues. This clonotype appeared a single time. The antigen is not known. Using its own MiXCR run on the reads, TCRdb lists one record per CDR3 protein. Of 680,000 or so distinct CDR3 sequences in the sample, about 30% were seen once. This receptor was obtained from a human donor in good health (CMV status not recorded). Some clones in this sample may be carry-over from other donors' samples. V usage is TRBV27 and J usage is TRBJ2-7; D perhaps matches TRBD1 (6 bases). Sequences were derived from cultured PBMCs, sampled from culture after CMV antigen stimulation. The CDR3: CASSNGGRLFYEQYF. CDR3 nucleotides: TGTGCCAGCAGTAATGGGGGCCGCTTATTCTACGAGCAGTACTTC.